This T cell receptor (beta chain) was obtained from a study of T-cell memory formation after mild COVID-19. This clonotype was counted only a few times. Its specificity is not known. It was 5'RACE with constant-segment primers that produced the TCR alpha and TCR beta cDNA libraries, which carried sample barcodes and UMIs. TCRdb redid the calling of the 5' RACE reads with MiXCR, one entry per CDR3 protein. The sample has roughly 500,000 distinct CDR3 sequences; roughly 20% are singletons. Per germline, CDR1 MDHEN and CDR2 SYDVKM. CDR3 length equals 12 residues. V gave up 8 bases and J gave up 11 bases; unmatched junction bases: 11. General study points: Later expanders leaned CD4+, whereas clones that contracted between day 15 and 85 were balanced CD4/CD8.

The TCR originated in an adult woman who had mild COVID-19 (a few samples of this study predate the infection). Cell type and time point are not known. Input material: PBMCs or a T cell subset sorted from them (not recorded which). V gene TRBV28 combines with J gene TRBJ1-1; 7 bases are shared with TRBD1. The CDR3 sequence: CASSYQGGGAFF. The CDR3, as DNA: TGTGCCAGCTCATACCAAGGGGGCGGCGCTTTCTTT.